This record looks at one T cell receptor beta chain sequence and its context. This clonotype was observed a handful of times. Its specific antigen is unknown. Per-base quality was not reported, and no clone a single base away is much larger than it. The sequencer listed for this sample is Illumina NovaSeq 6000. TCRalpha and TCRbeta cDNA libraries were built by 5'RACE with constant-segment primers, adding sample barcodes and unique molecular identifiers. Trizol reagent was used to extract RNA from every sample. Library amplification was performed in two PCR steps, and a second sample barcode and Illumina TruSeq adapters were introduced in the second step. Libraries were sequenced on an Illumina NovaSeq with 2 x 150 bp paired-end reads. Per the authors' processing: The reads were demultiplexed and collapsed into UMI-guided consensus sequences using migec v1.2.7. Using mixcr v2.1.11, UMI consensuses were aligned to TRA and TRB V and J templates and then assembled into clonotypes. A clonotype was counted as expanded or contracted only if both edgeR and NoisET called the change significant, with noise models trained on biological replicates. edgeR calls used a false discovery rate-adjusted p below 0.01 and a log2 fold-change threshold of 1. As an exploratory analysis of dynamics, max-normalized trajectories of the 1000 most abundant clonotypes were examined by PCA with hierarchical clustering. Separately sequenced CD4+ and CD8+ repertoires were used to assign the CD4 or CD8 phenotype of responding clones. TCRdb passed the public sequencing reads through fastp at Q25 and MiXCR, retaining productive beta sequences. Each entry is one CDR3 protein sequence, shown with its most common DNA and genes. In this record, the V and J calls reflect TCRdb's handling and not the investigators' own analysis. The sample data list around 300,000 distinct CDR3 sequences, and 10% to 15% of these were observed just once. The ten largest account for about 20% of the sample.

The CDR3 contains 13 residues, cysteine and phenylalanine counted. Only the CDR3 region is kept as DNA, spanning 39 bases read in frame from base 1. Trimming costs V 4 bases and J 14 bases, and their ends lie 20 bases apart. The germline V gene encodes CDR1 LGHDT and CDR2 YNNKEL (reference sequence). This entry is derived from a study of T-cell memory formation after mild COVID-19 (TCRdb year 2021). Some background on the complete study: Most TCR sequence clusters were specific to one of the two donors. T-cell clones expanding and contracting after mild COVID-19 in a couple of donors were tracked by longitudinal TCRalpha and TCRbeta repertoire sequencing. The cohort comprised two young, previously healthy adult volunteers, one female and one male. What the work shows at the level of the full study, not this receptor alone: From day 15 to 85, contracting clones showed balanced CD4/CD8 phenotypes, whereas a second wave of clones that expanded from day 15 to 37 leaned towards CD4+. Whether the second-wave clones peaking on day 37 were SARS-CoV-2 specific was not confirmed. Some responding clones were detected in pre-infection memory, suggesting pre-existing cross-reactive memory T cells joined the SARS-CoV-2 response. Contracting CD4+ clones turned up mainly in the CM and EM memory subsets, whereas EMRA was where CD8+ clones were enriched. The study included only a couple of mild cases, and larger cohorts that include severe cases with pre-infection samples were judged to be necessary.

Ficoll-Paque density gradient centrifugation was the method used to isolate PBMCs. The source is a young man who had mild COVID-19 (a few samples of this study predate the infection). The sample titles of this study are shuffled in the database, so cell type and time point are left out; the donor was told from shared clones. The rearrangement combines TRBV3-1 with TRBJ1-2; no confident D gene assignment can be made. The sequenced material came from PBMCs or a T cell subset sorted from them (not recorded which). In nucleotide form, the sequence is TGTGCCAGCAGCCCTCCCGACGGCGGTCCTAGGACCTTC. The encoded protein is CASSPPDGGPRTF. Where the CDR3 stops, the reference TRBV3-1 and TRBJ1-2 genes take over; the full variable domain is DTAVSQTPKYLVTQMGNDKSIKCEQNLGHDTMYWYKQDSKKFLKIMFSYNNKELIINETVPNRFSPKSPDKAHLNLHINSLELGDSAVYFCASSPPDGGPRTFGSGTRLTVV.